This T cell receptor (beta chain) is drawn from a study of cytomegalovirus exposure and HLA in healthy donors. The table lists this clone with a few counts. Its cognate antigen is unknown. Overall study findings and caveats: Reports credit the classifier with highly specific, highly sensitive diagnosis of cytomegalovirus status. Some segments of the V type, notably TRBV6-2 and TRBV6-3, were excluded as indistinguishable.

Researchers ran the PCR with 60 Vbeta and 13 Jbeta primers. Only in-frame clones appear in the TCRdb table, and some are missing; sequencing was by immunoSEQ multiplex PCR. The sample carries tens of thousands of clones, over 70% recorded once. V was shortened by 4 bases and J by 0 bases, with 11 bases between the two germline ends. Germline V lookup: CDR1 MGHRA, CDR2 YSYEKL. The CDR3 totals 15 residues. Sequenced: PBMCs. The rearrangement joins TRBV4-1 to TRBJ2-3, with no clear D. The source is a woman between 35 and 50 years old in good health and CMV-seronegative. CDR3 in DNA: TGCGCCAGCAGCCGCGACTCCTTTAGCACAGATACGCAGTATTTT. Translated: CASSRDSFSTDTQYF.